This TCR beta chain was documented in a study of CD8 T cells in Susac syndrome. Across the whole study: Patients with Susac syndrome had blood drawn and were at that point therapy-naive, on corticosteroids, or on intravenous immunoglobulin alone.

The germline V gene has CDR1 SNHLY and CDR2 FYNNEI. Trimming shortened V by 0 bases and J by 4 bases, and 9 bases separated the two germline ends. This CDR3 contains 14 residues. RNA totalling roughly 0.45 to 1 ug underwent reverse transcription with random hexamers. An immunoSEQ multiplex PCR generated amplified TCR beta CDR3 products spanning 54 Vbeta and 13 Jbeta. TCRdb redid the calling of the immunoSEQ multiplex PCR reads with MiXCR, one entry per CDR3 protein. The table has around 170,000 distinct CDR3 sequences, approximately 94% seen once. Definite or probable Susac syndrome was diagnosed using recently defined diagnostic criteria. The authors negatively isolated CD8+ and CD4+ T cells and FACS-enriched TEMRA cells.

This clonotype was sampled from a human donor with Susac syndrome. This rearrangement joins TRBV2 to TRBJ2-5, with D uncertain. Material for sequencing was CD4+ T cells from PBMCs. CDR3 residues: CASSEAYKGETQYF. The CDR3 DNA sequence: TGTGCCAGCAGTGAAGCCTATAAGGGAGAGACCCAGTACTTC.